The TCR beta chain described here comes from a study of regulatory T cells in long-lasting Graves disease. Study-wide results and limits: Repertoires from persistent disease leaned toward TRBV28, TRBJ1-2 and TRBJ2-5.

Specified time point: persistent/refractory GD, antithyroid drugs over 5 years with positive TRAb. Construction of the TCR library relied on RNA isolated from PBMCs. This clonotype showed up just a few times. The antigen is unknown. Trimming shortened V by 5 bases and J by 4 bases, and 12 bases separated the two germline ends. Germline CDR1 SGHNT, CDR2 YYREEE (reference sequence). This CDR3 is 14 amino acids long. To make TCR beta libraries, researchers used iRepertoire HTBI primers and Arm-PCR of CDR3 regions. TCRdb reprocessed the multiplex PCR reads via MiXCR and lists one record per CDR3 protein. There are 350,000 to 450,000 distinct CDR3 sequences in the sample; around a fifth occur only once, and around an eighth lies in the top ten.

Sequenced material: peripheral blood mononuclear cells (PBMCs), taken when the disease was refractory, from a patient treated with antithyroid drugs. V gene TRBV5-4 combines with J gene TRBJ2-2, with TRBD1 as a possible D gene (6 bases). The sequence came from a female donor with Graves disease. The CDR3 DNA reads as TGTGCCAGCAGTTACCCAGGGGTCACCGGGGAGCTGTTTTTT. This encodes CASSYPGVTGELFF.